This T cell receptor (beta chain) emerged from a study of blood T cell repertoires in COVID-19. The overall study: Both acute and convalescent COVID-19 samples were obtained from the United States, Italy and Spain. T cells, B-cell-depleted T cells, or PBMCs supplied cDNA or gDNA.

The V and J ends lost 10 bases and 4 bases, in that order; junction bases with no gene match: 3. Germline lookup yields CDR1 WSHSY and CDR2 SAAADI. CDR3 length equals 12 residues. The table came from immunoSEQ multiplex PCR; TCRdb's copy has only in-frame clones and leaves some out. The sample consists of 55,000 to 80,000 clones, 74% of them appearing once. V gene TRBV10-2 combines with J gene TRBJ1-1, with 10 positions matching TRBD1. This sequence originates from an elderly woman with acute or convalescent COVID-19. Sequencing was done on a sample of peripheral blood. The CDR3, as DNA: TGCGCCACTGGACAGGGGGGCACTGAAGCTTTCTTT. As protein: CATGQGGTEAFF.